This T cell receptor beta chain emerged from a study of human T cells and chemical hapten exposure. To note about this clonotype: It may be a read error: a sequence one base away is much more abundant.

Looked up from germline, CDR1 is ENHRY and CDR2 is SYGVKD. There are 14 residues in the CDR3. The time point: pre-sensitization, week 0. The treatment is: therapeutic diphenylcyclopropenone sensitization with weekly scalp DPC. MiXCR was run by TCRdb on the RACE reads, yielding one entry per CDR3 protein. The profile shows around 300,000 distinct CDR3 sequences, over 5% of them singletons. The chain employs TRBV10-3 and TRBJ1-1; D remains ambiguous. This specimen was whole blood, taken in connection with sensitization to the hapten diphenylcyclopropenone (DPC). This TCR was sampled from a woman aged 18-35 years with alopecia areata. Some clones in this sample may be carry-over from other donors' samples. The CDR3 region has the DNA TGTGCCAACAGTGAGTCTCTGGCAGATACTGAAGCTTTCTTT. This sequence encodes CANSESLADTEAFF.